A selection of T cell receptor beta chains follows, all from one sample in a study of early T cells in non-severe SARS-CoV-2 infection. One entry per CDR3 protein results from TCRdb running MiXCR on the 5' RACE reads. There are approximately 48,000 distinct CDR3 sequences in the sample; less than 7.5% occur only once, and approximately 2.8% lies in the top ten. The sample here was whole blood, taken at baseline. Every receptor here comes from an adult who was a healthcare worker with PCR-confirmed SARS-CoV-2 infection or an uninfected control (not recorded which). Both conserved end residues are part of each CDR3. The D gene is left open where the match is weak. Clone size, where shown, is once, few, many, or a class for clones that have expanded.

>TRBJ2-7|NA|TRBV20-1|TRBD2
TGCAGTGCTATACGCGGGAGCGATTCCTACGAGCAGTACTTC
CSAIRGSDSYEQYF
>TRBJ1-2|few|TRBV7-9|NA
TGTGCCAGCAGCTTAGGGGTAGACAGGAGGCACTATGGCTACACCTTC
CASSLGVDRRHYGYTF
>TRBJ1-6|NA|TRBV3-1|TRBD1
TGTGCCAGCAGCCCACCCCGGGGACAGCTCAGGTCACCCCTCCACTTT
CASSPPRGQLRSPLHF
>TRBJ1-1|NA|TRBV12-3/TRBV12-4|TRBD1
TGTGCCAGCAGAGGGGACAGGGGGCGGGGGAACACTGAAGCTTTCTTT
CASRGDRGRGNTEAFF
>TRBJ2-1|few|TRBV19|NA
TGTGCCAGTAGTATGGGGACGGGAGCCTACAATGAGCAGTTCTTC
CASSMGTGAYNEQFF
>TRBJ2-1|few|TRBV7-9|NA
TGTGCCAGCAGCTTAGTAGCGGAAGAGCAGTTCTTC
CASSLVAEEQFF
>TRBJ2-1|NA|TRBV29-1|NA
TGCAGCGGCCGGCGGATCAGCTCCTACAATGAGCAGTTCTTC
CSGRRISSYNEQFF
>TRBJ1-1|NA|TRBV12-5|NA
TGTGCTAGTGGTTTGCGTCTAGGCACTGAAGCTTTCTTT
CASGLRLGTEAFF
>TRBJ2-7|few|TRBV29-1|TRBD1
TGCAGCGTTGAAGCTGGGTCCGGACAGGGGGCCTACGAGCAGTACTTC
CSVEAGSGQGAYEQYF
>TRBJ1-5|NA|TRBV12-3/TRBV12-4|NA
TGTGCCAGCAGGGCCGTGGGGGGCAATCAGCCCCAGCATTTT
CASRAVGGNQPQHF
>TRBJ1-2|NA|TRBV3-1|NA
TGTGCCAGCAGCCAAGATGGAAACGCCGCCTATGGCTACACCTTC
CASSQDGNAAYGYTF
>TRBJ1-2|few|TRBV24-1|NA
TGTGCCACCAGTGATTCCACCCATGGAGGCTACACCTTC
CATSDSTHGGYTF
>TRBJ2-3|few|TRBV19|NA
TGTGCCAGTAGTGGCGGGGTTCTCACAGATACGCAGTATTTT
CASSGGVLTDTQYF
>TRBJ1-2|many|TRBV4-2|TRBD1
TGTGCCAGCAGCCAAGATCTCCCCGTGACAGGGAGTGGCTACACCTTC
CASSQDLPVTGSGYTF
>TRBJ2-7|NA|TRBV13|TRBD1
TGTGCCAGCAGCCCCCCGACAGGGCTCTACGAGCAGTACTTC
CASSPPTGLYEQYF
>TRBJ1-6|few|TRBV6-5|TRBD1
TGTGCCAGCAGTCACGCTACAGGGGTACGAAGAAATTCACCCCTCCACTTT
CASSHATGVRRNSPLHF
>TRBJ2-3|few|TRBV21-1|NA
TGTGCCAGCAGCTCAGGGCTTGATACGCAGTATTTT
CASSSGLDTQYF
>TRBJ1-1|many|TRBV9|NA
TGTGCCAGCAGCGTAGGAACAGGGTCCATGAACACTGAAGCTTTCTTT
CASSVGTGSMNTEAFF
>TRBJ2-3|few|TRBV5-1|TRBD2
TGCGCCAGCAGCAATAACATAGCGGGGGGCAGCACAGATACGCAGTATTTT
CASSNNIAGGSTDTQYF
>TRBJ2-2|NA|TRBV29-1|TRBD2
TGCAGCGTTGCCCGGGGGGGGAACACCGGGGAGCTGTTTTTT
CSVARGGNTGELFF
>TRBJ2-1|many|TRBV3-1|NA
TGTGCCAGCAGCCAAGATCCGGGACTCGCGTACAATGCCGAGCAGTTCTTC
CASSQDPGLAYNAEQFF
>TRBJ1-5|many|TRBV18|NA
TGTGCCAGCACCACGGACGGAGGGAATCAGCCCCAGCATTTT
CASTTDGGNQPQHF
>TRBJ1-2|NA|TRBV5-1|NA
TGCGCCAGCAGCTTGACTGGGGTTAATAACTATGGCTACACCTTC
CASSLTGVNNYGYTF
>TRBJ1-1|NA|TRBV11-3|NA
TGTGCCAGCAGCCCAAGTCGCCCGGGGGATGAAGCTTTCTTT
CASSPSRPGDEAFF
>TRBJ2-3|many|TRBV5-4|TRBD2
TGTGCCAGCAGCTCCGGGGGGGCCAGATCCCCAGATACGCAGTATTTT
CASSSGGARSPDTQYF
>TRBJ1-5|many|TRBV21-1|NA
TGTGCCAGCAGCACCACCAAGGGGCAGGGTTGGCAGCCCCAGCATTTT
CASSTTKGQGWQPQHF
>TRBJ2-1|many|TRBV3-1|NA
TGTGCCAGCAGCCAAGATCACGGCGGGACCTACAATGAGCAGTTCTTC
CASSQDHGGTYNEQFF
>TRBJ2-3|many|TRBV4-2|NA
TGTGCCAGCAGCCAAGATCTCATGGGACGTGGGCAGTATTTT
CASSQDLMGRGQYF
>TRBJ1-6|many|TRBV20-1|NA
TGCAGTGGGAGAAGGGGCGGGGGCTTAATTTCACCCCTCCACTTT
CSGRRGGGLISPLHF